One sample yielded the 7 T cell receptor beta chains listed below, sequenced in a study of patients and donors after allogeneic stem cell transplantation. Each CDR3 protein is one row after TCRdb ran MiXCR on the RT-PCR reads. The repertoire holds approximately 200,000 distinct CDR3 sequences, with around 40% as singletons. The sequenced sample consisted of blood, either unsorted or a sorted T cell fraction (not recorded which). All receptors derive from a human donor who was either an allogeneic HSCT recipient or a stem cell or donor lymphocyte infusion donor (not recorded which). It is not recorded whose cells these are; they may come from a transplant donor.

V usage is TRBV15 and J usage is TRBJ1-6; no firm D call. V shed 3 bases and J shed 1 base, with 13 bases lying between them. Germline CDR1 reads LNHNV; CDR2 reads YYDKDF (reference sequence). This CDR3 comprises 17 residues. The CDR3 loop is CATSRVPRRSYNSPLHF. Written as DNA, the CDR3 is TGTGCCACCAGCAGGGTCCCCCGGCGGTCCTATAATTCACCCCTCCACTTT.

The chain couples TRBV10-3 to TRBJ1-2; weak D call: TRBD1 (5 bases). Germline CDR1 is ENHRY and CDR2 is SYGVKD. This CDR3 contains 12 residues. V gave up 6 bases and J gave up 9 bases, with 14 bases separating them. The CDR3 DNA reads TGTGCCATCAGCCCGGGCAGGGCAAGCTACACCTTC. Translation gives CAISPGRASYTF.

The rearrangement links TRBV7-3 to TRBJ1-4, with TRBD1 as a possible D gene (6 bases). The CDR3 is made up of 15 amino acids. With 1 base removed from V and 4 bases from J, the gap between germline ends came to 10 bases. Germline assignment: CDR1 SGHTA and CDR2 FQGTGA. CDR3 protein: CASSLIQGFNEKLFF. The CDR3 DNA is TGTGCCAGCAGCTTAATACAGGGCTTTAATGAAAAACTGTTTTTT.

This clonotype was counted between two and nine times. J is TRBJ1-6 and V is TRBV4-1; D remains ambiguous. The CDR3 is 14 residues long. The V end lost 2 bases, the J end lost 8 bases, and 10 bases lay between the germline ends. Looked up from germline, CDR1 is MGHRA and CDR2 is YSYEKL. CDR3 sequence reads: CASSQKEVDSPLHF. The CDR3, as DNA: TGCGCCAGCAGCCAAAAGGAGGTTGATTCACCCCTCCACTTT.

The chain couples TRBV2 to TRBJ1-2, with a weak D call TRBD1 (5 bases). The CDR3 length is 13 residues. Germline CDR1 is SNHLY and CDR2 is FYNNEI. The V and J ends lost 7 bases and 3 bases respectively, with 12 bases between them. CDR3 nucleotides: TGTGCCAGCATTGGAGACAGAGACTATGGCTACACCTTC. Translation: CASIGDRDYGYTF.

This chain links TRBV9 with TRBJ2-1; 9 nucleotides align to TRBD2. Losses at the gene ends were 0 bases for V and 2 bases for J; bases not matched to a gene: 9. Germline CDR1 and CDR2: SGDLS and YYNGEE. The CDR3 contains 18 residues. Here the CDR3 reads CASSVGASGTIPYNEQFF. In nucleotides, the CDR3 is TGTGCCAGCAGCGTAGGGGCTAGCGGGACTATACCCTACAATGAGCAGTTCTTC.

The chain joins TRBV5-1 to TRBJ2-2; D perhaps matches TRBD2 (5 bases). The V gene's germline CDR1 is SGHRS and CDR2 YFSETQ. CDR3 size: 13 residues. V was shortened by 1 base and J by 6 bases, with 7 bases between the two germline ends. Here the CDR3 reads CASSLRRAGELFF. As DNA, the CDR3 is TGCGCCAGCAGCTTGAGGCGGGCCGGGGAGCTGTTTTTT.